This T cell receptor beta chain stems from a study of T cell repertoires in cytomegalovirus infection. From the reads, TCRdb called clonotypes with MiXCR, one entry per CDR3 protein. The sample lists around 450,000 distinct CDR3 sequences, roughly 31% occurring once. Germline assignment: CDR1 SGHTS and CDR2 YDEGEE. This CDR3 is 15 amino acids long. The ends were cut back, 0 bases at V and 8 bases at J, with 14 bases in the middle. The genes are TRBV5-8 and TRBJ1-4; possibly TRBD1 for D (5 bases). The sequence was collected from a human donor in good health (CMV status not recorded). Some clones in this sample may be carry-over from other donors' samples. The sequencing sample was made of PBMCs. CDR3 sequence (DNA): TGTGCCAGCAGCTTGGAGGGGTCGGTACCCGAAAAACTGTTTTTT. As protein: CASSLEGSVPEKLFF.